This entry concerns a single TCR beta chain. With V trimmed by 2 bases and J by 4 bases, 1 base remained unmatched. This CDR3 comprises 13 residues. Germline V gene sequence: CDR1 GTSNPN, CDR2 SVGIG (reference sequence). Recruited during active infection, patients (from Seattle) were subsequently followed longitudinally. This sample was included in a study of blood T cell repertoires in COVID-19. Looking at the study overall: Samples of COVID-19 (acute and convalescent) were obtained from the United States, Italy and Spain.

Original processing notes: Estimation of nucleated cell counts relied on the amplification of reference gene primers. Repertoires were generated with immunoSEQ multiplex PCR, while TCRdb's copy carries only in-frame clones and drops some. V and J calls and clone size come straight from that table; D and trimming were deduced from the DNA. The sample has 75,000 to 80,000 clones; 70% to 90% are singletons. This sequence was found in a man between 60 and 75 years old with COVID-19, enrolled during active disease. Sequencing was done on a sample of peripheral blood. This chain uses TRBV30 with TRBJ2-2; 7 positions match TRBD2. As DNA, the CDR3 is TGTGCCTGGAGTCCTAGCGGCACCGGGGAGCTGTTTTTT. Its translation: CAWSPSGTGELFF.